Sequencing of this T cell receptor (beta chain) was carried out in a study of response to subunit inactivated influenza vaccine. This CDR3 region has 14 residues. Germline values: CDR1 SGHAT, CDR2 FQNNGV. V lost 3 bases and J lost 6; bases outside the gene matches: 6. This clonotype was counted ten times or more. The antigen is undetermined. TCRdb passed the RT-PCR reads through MiXCR, listing each CDR3 protein once. The sample has just under 250,000 distinct CDR3 sequences, 10% to 15% seen once. Points from the study as a whole: With each seasonal influenza vaccination, the authors suggested, few new T cells are recruited.

The receptor's source is a man aged 50 to 60 who received an inactivated influenza vaccine. The chain has TRBV11-2 and TRBJ2-7; 9 bases match TRBD2. Sequenced here: non-naive T cells sorted from PBMCs, sampled 14 days before vaccination. CDR3 in amino acids: CASSFGGGAFEQYF. As DNA, the CDR3 is TGTGCCAGCAGCTTTGGCGGGGGGGCGTTCGAGCAGTACTTC.